One and the same sample provided the 24 T cell receptor beta chains below, sequenced in a study of shared clonotypes between healthy human individuals. Here immunoSEQ multiplex PCR was the method, and the copy in TCRdb shows in-frame clones only, minus some. The table has some 900,000 clones, approximately 80% seen once; the top ten hold roughly 1.5%. The sequenced material came from memory CD4+ T cells sorted from blood. Subset specified: CD45RA-negative fraction. All receptors come from a man aged 18 to 29 in good health.

About this clone itself: The sample holds other DNA sequences that translate to the same CDR3. The chain employs TRBV5-1 and TRBJ2-3; D unresolved. Deletions cut 2 bases from V and 1 base from J, with 8 bases between. This CDR3 spans 14 amino acids. Germline V CDR1 and CDR2: SGHRS, YFSETQ. CDR3 DNA: TGCGCCAGCAGCTTTTCGGGTGGCACAGATACGCAGTATTTT. It is translated as CASSFSGGTDTQYF.

The chain joins TRBV28 to TRBJ1-2; D is undetermined. V dropped 2 bases and J dropped 4 bases, with 11 bases sitting between them. This CDR3 comprises 14 residues. Per the germline V gene, CDR1 is MDHEN and CDR2 is SYDVKM. CDR3 DNA: TGTGCCAGCAGTTTAATAGCCTCGGGCTATGGCTACACCTTC. It yields the protein CASSLIASGYGYTF.

The chain employs TRBV6-6 and TRBJ2-7, with a tentative D call TRBD2 (5 bases). The CDR3 covers 13 residues. Trimming pared 7 bases from V and 3 bases from J, leaving 13 bases between. Germline V lookup: CDR1 MNHNY, CDR2 SVGAGI (reference sequence). CDR3 residues: CASTIREGYEQYF. CDR3 nucleotide sequence: TGTGCCAGCACCATCAGAGAGGGCTACGAGCAGTACTTC.

J is TRBJ2-2 and V is TRBV11-3; D uncertain. Germline V gene data show CDR1 as SGHNT and CDR2 as YENEEA. The CDR3 covers 13 residues. V was shortened by 5 bases and J by 5 bases, with 9 bases between the two germline ends. The CDR3 bases are TGTGCCAGCAGCGCTGGGAAGACCGGGGAGCTGTTTTTT. It translates to CASSAGKTGELFF.

The V and J genes are TRBV2 and TRBJ1-2; 9 bases are shared with TRBD1. The CDR3 has 16 residues. CDR1 and CDR2 (germline): SNHLY, FYNNEI. Unmatched junction bases numbered 9, after V lost 7 bases and J lost 0 bases. The CDR3 DNA sequence: TGTGCCAGCAACGACAGGGGGACTCAAGCTAACTATGGCTACACCTTC. This codes for CASNDRGTQANYGYTF.

J is TRBJ2-7 and V is TRBV7-2; unclear D gene. CDR3 length equals 12 residues. V shed 1 base and J shed 5 bases, with 6 bases lying between them. The germline CDR1 and CDR2 sequences are SGHTA and FQGNSA. The CDR3 reads CASSLVSNEQYF. DNA for the CDR3: TGTGCCAGCAGCTTAGTATCCAACGAGCAGTACTTC. The full variable domain, with the rest looked up from reference TRBV7-2 and TRBJ2-7, is GAGVSQSPSNKVTEKGKDVELRCDPISGHTALYWYRQSLGQGLEFLIYFQGNSAPDKSGLPSDRFSAERTGGSVSTLTIQRTQQEDSAVYLCASSLVSNEQYFGPGTRLTVT.

For this clone: The sample has other DNA sequences that encode this CDR3 too. This sequence joins TRBV5-1 and TRBJ1-3; D is undetermined. V lost 0 bases to trimming and J lost 0 bases, with 7 bases between them. Germline V gene lookup returns CDR1 SGHRS and CDR2 YFSETQ. This CDR3 is built from 15 residues. CDR3 DNA: TGCGCCAGCAGCTTGGAAGGGAACTCTGGAAACACCATATATTTT. Its translation: CASSLEGNSGNTIYF.

The rearrangement uses TRBV29-1 and TRBJ2-5; D is tentatively TRBD1 or TRBD2 (6 bases each). Germline CDR1 and CDR2: SQVTM and ANQGSEA. The ends were cut back, 1 base at V and 5 bases at J, with 11 bases in the middle. This CDR3 spans 13 amino acids. The CDR3: CSVEGRGAETQYF. The CDR3 DNA is TGCAGCGTTGAAGGGAGGGGGGCCGAGACCCAGTACTTC.

The chain has TRBV5-4 and TRBJ1-1; D gene unclear. The V end was cut by 3 bases, the J end by 5 bases, with 14 bases between. The CDR3 runs 14 residues. Per the germline V gene, CDR1 is SGHNT and CDR2 is YYREEE (reference sequence). The CDR3 loop reads CASSSDARWTEAFF. CDR3 coding DNA: TGTGCCAGCAGCTCGGACGCCCGGTGGACTGAAGCTTTCTTT.

V is TRBV10-1 and J is TRBJ1-6, with D maybe TRBD1 (5 bases). Trimming took 3 bases from V and 8 from J, leaving 11 bases between them. The CDR3 is made up of 14 amino acids. Germline V gene data show CDR1 as WNHNN and CDR2 as SYGVQD (reference sequence). CDR3 DNA: TGCGCCAGCAGTGATCAGGGAAAGGATTCACCCCTCCACTTT. Residues: CASSDQGKDSPLHF.

This clone was detected only once. This chain links TRBV29-1 with TRBJ2-1, with 10 nucleotides matching TRBD2. The J segment lost 0 bases and the V segment lost 5 bases, leaving 4 bases of the junction unmatched. From germline, CDR1 is SQVTM and CDR2 ANQGSEA. The CDR3 covers 15 residues. CDR3: CSVIASGSSYNEQFF. The CDR3 region has the DNA TGCAGCGTTATTGCTAGCGGGAGCTCCTACAATGAGCAGTTCTTC.

The CDR3 spells CASPKQGLAGGPHEQFF. DNA of the CDR3: TGTGCCAGCCCGAAGCAGGGACTAGCGGGAGGGCCCCATGAGCAGTTCTTC. The rearrangement links TRBV7-6 to TRBJ2-1, with 16 positions matching TRBD2. The CDR3 is 17 amino acids. Looked up from germline, CDR1 is SGHVS and CDR2 is FNYEAQ. J gave up 8 bases and V 8 bases, and 12 bases lay outside the gene matches.

The count of this clone is one. This chain joins TRBV10-1 and TRBJ2-7, with D possibly matching TRBD1 (5 bases). Germline V gene lookup returns CDR1 WNHNN and CDR2 SYGVQD (reference sequence). CDR3 length equals 13 residues. Trimming shortened V by 6 bases and J by 5 bases, and 14 bases separated the two germline ends. The CDR3 nucleotides are TGCGCCAGCAGGGGGCCGAATGGCCACGAGCAGTACTTC. Translated, it gives CASRGPNGHEQYF.

This clone was observed a few times. The J gene is TRBJ1-1, the V gene TRBV5-1, with D uncertain. This CDR3 contains 16 residues. The V end lost 4 bases, the J end lost 6 bases, and 22 bases lay between the germline ends. The germline V gene has CDR1 SGHRS and CDR2 YFSETQ. The DNA for the CDR3 is TGCGCCAGCAGCCAGAGCTTCTTTGGGCTGGGGTCTGAAGCTTTCTTT. It yields the protein CASSQSFFGLGSEAFF.

Notes on this clone: The germline gene is not matched at one end of the junction; a read error may be the cause. The chain links TRBV7-7 to TRBJ1-1, with D tentatively TRBD1 (6 bases). The CDR3 runs 13 residues. Germline V gene lookup returns CDR1 SSHAT and CDR2 FNYEAQ (reference sequence). In DNA form, the CDR3 reads TGTGCTAGCAGCCTCCAACAGGGCACTGAAGCTTTCTTT. Protein sequence: CASSLQQGTEAFF. Drawing the rest from reference TRBV7-7 and TRBJ1-1, the complete variable domain is GAGVSQSPRYKVTKRGQDVTLRCDPISSHATLYWYQQALGQGPEFLTYFNYEAQPDKSGLPSDRFSAERPEGSISTLTIQRTEQRDSAMYRCASSLQQGTEAFFGQGTRLTVV.

The chain uses TRBV30 and TRBJ1-1; D ambiguous. V lost 2 bases and J 1 base, leaving 11 bases between the germline ends. The CDR3 extends over 14 amino acids. CDR1 and CDR2 from the germline V gene are GTSNPN and SVGIG (reference sequence). The CDR3 loop is CAWSRAASNTEAFF. In DNA, the CDR3 is TGTGCCTGGAGTCGCGCCGCATCGAACACTGAAGCTTTCTTT.

The chain links TRBV9 to TRBJ1-6; D gene ambiguous. The CDR3 extends over 13 amino acids. V shed 3 bases and J shed 10 bases, with 11 bases lying between them. CDR1 is SGDLS and CDR2 is YYNGEE in the germline V gene. The CDR3: CASSALQSSPLHF. CDR3 DNA sequence: TGTGCCAGCAGCGCTTTACAGAGCTCACCCCTCCACTTT.

The chain couples TRBV7-9 to TRBJ2-4; D not resolved. V was trimmed by 5 bases and J by 4 bases, leaving 15 bases between them. Germline V gives CDR1 SEHNR, CDR2 FQNEAQ (reference sequence). The CDR3 is 15 amino acids. DNA of the CDR3: TGTGCCAGCAGCCGGTCTGCAGGTCAGAAAAACATTCAGTACTTC. As protein: CASSRSAGQKNIQYF.

J is TRBJ2-7 and V is TRBV6-1; TRBD1 might be the D (6 bases). Per the germline V gene, CDR1 is MNHNS and CDR2 is SASEGT. V was pared by 4 bases and J by 1 base, with 11 bases between. CDR3 length equals 14 residues. CDR3 bases: TGTGCCAGCAGTGCGGACAGAGTATCCTACGAGCAGTACTTC. This sequence encodes CASSADRVSYEQYF.

The V gene is TRBV29-1, the J gene TRBJ2-7; D is tentatively TRBD1 or TRBD2 (6 bases each). The germline V gene encodes CDR1 SQVTM and CDR2 ANQGSEA. Trimming removed 3 bases from V and 8 bases from J, with 14 bases in between. There are 12 residues in the CDR3. CDR3 sequence: CSVDGGENKQYF. The CDR3 nucleotides read TGCAGCGTTGACGGGGGCGAGAACAAGCAGTACTTC.

V gene TRBV11-3 combines with J gene TRBJ2-5; D is perhaps TRBD2 (7 bases). The germline V gene encodes CDR1 SGHNT and CDR2 YENEEA. This CDR3 spans 14 amino acids. Trimming cost V 3 bases and J 5 bases, with 13 bases left between them. CDR3 residues: CASSLGGAGETQYF. CDR3 nucleotides: TGTGCCAGCAGCTTGGGGGGGGCCGGTGAGACCCAGTACTTC.

The chain joins TRBV18 to TRBJ1-4; 7 positions agree with TRBD1. This CDR3 is 14 amino acids long. Germline V CDR1 and CDR2: KGHSH, LQKENI. V lost 3 bases, J lost 8 bases, and 6 bases stayed unmatched. The DNA for the CDR3 is TGTGCCAGCTCACCGGGACAGAGGCAAGAAAAACTGTTTTTT. Encoded protein: CASSPGQRQEKLFF.

The DNA for the CDR3 is TGCGCCAGCAGCTTGGATCGGACAGGGATGATCTCCTATAATTCACCCCTCCACTTT. Residues: CASSLDRTGMISYNSPLHF. V gene TRBV5-1 combines with J gene TRBJ1-6; 8 bases agree with TRBD1. CDR3 size: 19 residues. CDR1 is SGHRS, CDR2 YFSETQ, per germline. J was trimmed by 0 bases and V by 0 bases; bases with no gene match: 8.

The chain uses TRBV2 and TRBJ2-5, with TRBD1 identical over 8 bases. This CDR3 has 14 amino acids. Germline assignment: CDR1 SNHLY and CDR2 FYNNEI. After removal of 7 bases from V and 1 base from J, the junction contained 5 bases not matched to a gene. The CDR3, as DNA: TGTGCCAGCACGGGACAGGTATTCCAAGAGACCCAGTACTTC. Encoded protein: CASTGQVFQETQYF.